Below, one TCR beta chain is given with its context. Its specificity is not known. This sample was taken from a study of T-cell reconstitution after alpha-beta-depleted transplantation in children. As it was prepared, the TCRbeta library received unique molecular identifiers. TCRdb passed the PCR reads through MiXCR, listing each CDR3 protein once. The profile shows about 8,300 distinct CDR3 sequences, 17% of them singletons. CDR1 is KGHDR and CDR2 is SFDVKD in the germline V gene. The CDR3 length is 14 residues. The V end was cut by 9 bases, the J end by 0 bases, with 11 bases between. Findings and caveats of the study: Diversity of TCRbeta at day 60 was high in some patients, arising from surviving recipient T cells and thymic progenitors. Expanded clones from the graft, numbering several hundred, reportedly supplied alpha-beta T cells about two months after transplant. It was newly produced T cells that mostly accounted for T-cell counts and diversity one year after transplant.

This receptor was identified in a girl under three years old who had a stem cell transplant for combined immunodeficiency, so the T cells may come from the graft donor. Here the sequenced sample was PBMCs, mostly from graft donor cells, taken 60 days after TCRalphabeta/CD19-depleted stem cell transplant. V gene TRBV24-1 combines with J gene TRBJ1-5, with D possibly TRBD1 on 5 matching bases. CDR3 sequence: CATWGDGSNQPQHF. The CDR3 DNA is TGTGCCACCTGGGGGGACGGTAGCAATCAGCCCCAGCATTTT.